Below, one TCR beta chain is given with its context. Its target is not known. The data are from a study of beta chain features in type 1 diabetes. Overall study results and limits: TCRB CDR3 length was moderately but significantly reduced in all four CD4+ subsets of Type 1 diabetes patients. In comparison with healthy donors, patients had naive, central memory and Treg TCRB repertoires that appeared more similar.

Expressed TCRB transcripts were sequenced because the entire RNA isolate underwent reverse transcription. Read counts averaged roughly 4 million for samples of naive, central memory and regulatory T cells. The protocol was immunoSEQ multiplex PCR, while the TCRdb copy is restricted to in-frame clones and leaves out a portion. The sample shows 310,000 or so clones, about a tenth of them seen only once. A heparinised blood draw that averaged around 100 mL was obtained once from each donor. It was via CD45RO/CCR7/CD25/CD127/CD95/CD27 that CD4+ naive, central memory, regulatory and stem cell-like memory cells were sorted. What was sequenced was central memory CD4+ T cells from blood. The sequence derives from a young man with type 1 diabetes.

The CDR3 sequence: CASSLLTFGEQYF. The CDR3 region has the DNA TGTGCCAGCAGCTTACTAACGTTTGGCGAGCAGTACTTC. The chain has TRBV7-6 and TRBJ2-7; D gene ambiguous. Trimming shortened V by 2 bases and J by 6 bases, and 11 bases separated the two germline ends. This CDR3 is built from 13 residues. CDR1 and CDR2 (germline): SGHVS, FNYEAQ.